This TCR beta chain is from a study of OX40 agonist ivuxolimab in advanced cancers. Study-wide context: Ivuxolimab, which targeted the costimulatory receptor OX40 (CD134), was an agonistic, fully human IgG2 monoclonal antibody. Among the roughly 50 dose-escalation patients, around 20 had hepatocellular carcinoma, around 15 melanoma, 9 renal cell carcinoma and 9 head and neck cancer. Intravenous ivuxolimab was administered to patients every 2 weeks at six dose levels: 0.01, 0.1, 0.3, 1.5, 3 and 10 mg/kg. The paper reports the monotherapy dose-escalation portion (N of about 47 patients) of the phase I ivuxolimab trial. Partial responses occurred in three dose-escalation patients: two with cutaneous melanoma and one with hepatocellular carcinoma. Peripheral TCRbeta sequencing aimed to test whether ivuxolimab altered TCR sequence diversity and caused clonal T-cell expansion. A male proportion of 82.7% and a mean age of about 60 years, ranging from about 23 to 90, were recorded for the dose-escalation cohort. Patients were allowed to have had prior anti-PD-1, anti-PD-L1 or anti-CTLA-4 therapy, and 30% to 40% of the dose-escalation patients had previously received checkpoint inhibitors.

General findings and caveats noted by the study authors: Low levels of normalized T-cell clonal expansion were also seen in some patients who did not respond. In the 0.1-3.0 mg/kg groups, partial responders had among the lowest normalized peripheral clonal expansion, particularly in CD8+ T cells. Antigen specificity was not determined for the clonally expanded peripheral T cells. Clonal expansion of both CD4+ and CD8+ blood T cells was observed from baseline to week 6 at doses 0.1 to 3.0 mg/kg. On average, CD8+ T cells showed more expanded clones than CD4+ T cells after ivuxolimab.

Genomic DNA was isolated from the sorted cells so that the TCRbeta CDR3 region could be sequenced. The immunoSEQ Assay was used to sequence the TCRbeta CDR3 regions. TCRdb limited this immuneACCESS table to in-frame rearrangements with V and J called. A share of clones is missing; checked studies link under half to unresolved V genes, and the rest is unexplained. The sample has 25,000 or so clones on record, approximately 83% of them singletons. In total, the top ten clones hold roughly 12% of the sample. The CDR1 and CDR2 encoded by the germline V gene (reference sequence) are PRHDT and FYEKMQ. The junction shows trimming of 5 bases on V and 10 bases on J, plus 24 bases between the germline ends. Counted from cysteine to phenylalanine, this CDR3 has 16 amino acids. The only DNA kept is the CDR3, 48 bases in frame from the first base. To note about this clone: Its antigen specificity is not known. Base qualities are not recorded, but no much larger clone differs from it by a single base.

Patients with autoimmune disease history or receiving systemic immunosuppression were excluded from the trial. Peripheral blood for TCR sequencing was drawn from every dose cohort at baseline, at cycle 4 day 1 and at cycle 7 day 1. Samples were obtained from an open-label, multicenter, first-in-human phase I dose-escalation trial of ivuxolimab. Adults with locally advanced or metastatic melanoma, renal cell, hepatocellular, or head and neck squamous cell carcinoma were enrolled in the trial. Before TCR sequencing, CD4+ T cells and CD8+ T cells were sorted from peripheral blood as separate populations.

Sample: CD4+ or CD8+ T cells sorted from blood, taken in a trial of the OX40 agonist ivuxolimab. This receptor was obtained from an adult with an advanced solid tumor such as melanoma, head and neck, liver or kidney cancer. The chain is assembled from TRBV13 and TRBJ2-1, with the D assignment possibly TRBD1 or TRBD2, given 5 matching bases for each. The DNA is as follows: TGTGCCAGCAGCCCAATTGACGGGGCAGAAACACAGGAGCAGTTCTTC. Its amino acids are CASSPIDGAETQEQFF.